This T cell receptor (beta chain) was documented in a study of technical replicates of blood from a few donors. Profiling relied on immunoSEQ multiplex PCR, and the TCRdb table lists in-frame clones only, not all of them. The sample has roughly 70,000 clones, less than 98% seen once. The length of the CDR3 is 14 residues. From germline, CDR1 is SGHNT and CDR2 YYREEE (reference sequence). V lost 5 bases and J 1 base, leaving 12 bases between the germline ends. Sequencing was carried out using T cells isolated from PBMCs. The chain joins TRBV5-4 to TRBJ2-5, with D perhaps matching TRBD2 (5 bases). This clonotype originated in a human donor in good health. The CDR3 spells CASSSIGIQETQYF. For the CDR3, the DNA is TGTGCCAGCAGTTCCATCGGGATCCAAGAGACCCAGTACTTC.